Following are 19 T cell receptor beta chains from one sample sequenced in a study of identical twins. TCRdb reprocessed the 5' RACE reads with MiXCR, giving one entry per CDR3 protein. The sample carries about 660,000 distinct CDR3 sequences, roughly 8% recorded once. This sample was also put to use in a study of yellow fever vaccine responses in identical twins.

Sequencing input: PBMCs. Source of these receptors: a woman aged 18-35 years in good health.

The chain recombines TRBV6-2 or TRBV6-3 with TRBJ2-2; the match to TRBD1 covers 7 bases. CDR3 length: 14 amino acids. The germline V gene encodes CDR1 MNHEY and CDR2 SVGEGT. V lost 7 bases, J lost 5 bases, and 7 bases stayed unmatched. CDR3 loop: CASIGGVGTGELFF. The CDR3 DNA reads TGTGCCAGCATAGGGGGCGTAGGAACCGGGGAGCTGTTTTTT.

This clonotype showed up just a few times. The chain recombines TRBV19 with TRBJ2-1, with unresolved D. The CDR3 extends over 13 amino acids. Germline V gene data show CDR1 as LNHDA and CDR2 as SQIVND (reference sequence). V lost 4 bases and J 3 bases, leaving 7 bases between the germline ends. The CDR3 loop reads CASSKASYNEQFF. CDR3 sequence (DNA): TGTGCCAGTAGTAAAGCCAGCTACAATGAGCAGTTCTTC.

The chain employs TRBV24-1 and TRBJ2-1; D is perhaps TRBD2 (6 bases). This CDR3 has 15 amino acids. CDR1 is KGHDR, CDR2 SFDVKD, per germline. Trimming removed 8 bases from V and 0 bases from J, with 13 bases in between. The CDR3 loop is CATMEGQGSYNEQFF. CDR3 sequence (DNA): TGTGCCACCATGGAGGGGCAGGGCTCCTACAATGAGCAGTTCTTC.

This sequence joins TRBV7-2 and TRBJ2-1, with D perhaps TRBD1 or TRBD2 (6 bases each). Germline assignment: CDR1 SGHTA and CDR2 FQGNSA. The germline V and J ends were trimmed by 1 base and 4 bases, with 14 bases remaining between them. The CDR3 consists of 16 residues. The CDR3 coding sequence is TGTGCCAGCAGCTTAGAGGGGGTGGCGGGGTACAATGAGCAGTTCTTC. Translating it yields CASSLEGVAGYNEQFF.

The chain couples TRBV10-3 to TRBJ2-3; D remains unclear. This CDR3 is 15 amino acids long. CDR1 and CDR2 (germline): ENHRY, SYGVKD. The ends were cut back, 3 bases at V and 5 bases at J, with 15 bases in the middle. Here the CDR3 DNA reads TGTGCCATCAGTGATCCCCGCAACCTCGGAGATACGCAGTATTTT. Translated: CAISDPRNLGDTQYF.

This chain uses TRBV30 with TRBJ2-7; the D gene is possibly TRBD2 (5 bases). CDR1 is GTSNPN, CDR2 SVGIG, per germline (reference sequence). V lost 5 bases and J 4 bases, leaving 21 bases between the germline ends. CDR3 size: 15 residues. CDR3 in amino acids: CAWDFGASRGYEQYF. DNA for the CDR3: TGTGCCTGGGACTTTGGAGCCTCTAGAGGGTACGAGCAGTACTTC.

This clonotype was observed many times. V and J are TRBV7-9 and TRBJ1-4; D is uncertain. Germline loops: CDR1 SEHNR, CDR2 FQNEAQ (reference sequence). The V gene lost 2 bases and the J gene lost 4 bases, with 5 bases spanning the gap. This CDR3 spans 13 amino acids. The CDR3 loop reads CASSLLDNEKLFF. In DNA, the CDR3 is TGTGCCAGCAGCTTACTGGATAATGAAAAACTGTTTTTT.

This clonotype was found a few times. The chain carries TRBV27 and TRBJ2-7; the D gene is possibly TRBD1 (5 bases). Germline CDR1 reads MNHEY; CDR2 reads SMNVEV (reference sequence). The CDR3 has 15 amino acids. Trimming left V 5 bases short and J 2 bases short, with 16 bases between. The CDR3 DNA sequence: TGTGCCAGCAGTCCATCGACAGCAGGGACCTACGAGCAGTACTTC. This encodes CASSPSTAGTYEQYF.

The gene calls are TRBV30 and TRBJ2-3; 9 nucleotides line up with TRBD2. CDR1 is GTSNPN, CDR2 SVGIG, per germline (reference sequence). The CDR3 runs 15 residues. Germline trimming cut 3 bases from V and 0 bases from J; bases unmatched to any gene: 4. CDR3 loop: CAWSEGLASTDTQYF. CDR3 nucleotide sequence: TGTGCCTGGAGCGAGGGACTAGCTAGCACAGATACGCAGTATTTT.

This clonotype was seen only a few times. This chain joins TRBV7-9 and TRBJ1-2; perhaps TRBD1 as D (5 bases). Germline CDR1 is SEHNR and CDR2 is FQNEAQ (reference sequence). The CDR3 has 15 residues. With 4 bases removed from V and 6 bases from J, the gap between germline ends came to 18 bases. The CDR3 bases are TGTGCCAGCAGCTCAAATCTCGGGACGGATAATGGCTACACCTTC. Translation: CASSSNLGTDNGYTF.

This clonotype was observed many times. The chain employs TRBV27 and TRBJ2-7, with D perhaps TRBD2 (5 bases). Germline V gene sequence: CDR1 MNHEY, CDR2 SMNVEV (reference sequence). Trimming stripped 2 bases from V and 7 bases from J, with 9 bases between. The CDR3 has 12 amino acids. Here the CDR3 reads CASSLEGREQYF. In DNA, the CDR3 is TGTGCCAGCAGTTTAGAGGGTAGGGAGCAGTACTTC.

The chain employs TRBV6-2 or TRBV6-3 and TRBJ2-3; 8 bases match TRBD2. This CDR3 has 17 residues. V trimming: 6 bases; J trimming: 3 bases; junction bases outside the gene matches: 14. Germline CDR1 is MNHEY and CDR2 is SVGEGT. CDR3 DNA sequence: TGTGCCAGCAGGAGCGATACTAGCGGACTGAGGACAGATACGCAGTATTTT. It is translated as CASRSDTSGLRTDTQYF.

Turning to this clonotype: Possible read error: a much larger clone is one base away. The chain employs TRBV3-1 and TRBJ1-1; D unclear. Trimming stripped 3 bases from V and 0 bases from J, with 5 bases between. There are 13 residues in the CDR3. Germline CDR1 LGHDT, CDR2 YNNKEL (reference sequence). CDR3 in DNA: TGTGCCAGCAGCCATTTGATGAACACTGAAGCTTTCTTT. Amino acid sequence: CASSHLMNTEAFF.

The chain uses TRBV7-8 and TRBJ2-1, with unresolved D. This CDR3 contains 14 residues. The germline CDR1 and CDR2 sequences are SGHVS and FQNEAQ. Trimming cost V 2 bases and J 1 base, with 6 bases left between them. CDR3 sequence: CASSLLGSYNEQFF. The DNA for the CDR3 is TGTGCCAGCAGCTTACTGGGGTCCTACAATGAGCAGTTCTTC.

The chain is built from TRBV6-1 and TRBJ2-7; 7 nucleotides line up with TRBD1. Germline V gives CDR1 MNHNS, CDR2 SASEGT. The V and J ends lost 4 bases and 0 bases, in that order; junction bases with no gene match: 3. The CDR3 totals 14 residues. The CDR3 DNA is TGTGCCAGCAGTGCGGGACAGACCTCCTACGAGCAGTACTTC. It specifies CASSAGQTSYEQYF.

This clonotype has more than one count but fewer than ten. The rearrangement links TRBV12-3 or TRBV12-4 to TRBJ2-7; tentatively, D is TRBD2 (7 bases). This CDR3 has 17 amino acids. V was cut by 5 bases and J by 2 bases, with 22 bases left in between. As DNA, the CDR3 is TGTGCCAGCAGTAGTACTGCCGAGGGGGGGAACGCCTACGAGCAGTACTTC. Encoded protein: CASSSTAEGGNAYEQYF.

The chain couples TRBV5-1 to TRBJ1-4, with 7 bases aligning to TRBD1. The CDR3 extends over 15 amino acids. V lost 0 bases to trimming and J lost 7 bases; unmatched junction nucleotides: 6. Germline loops: CDR1 SGHRS, CDR2 YFSETQ. For the CDR3, the DNA is TGCGCCAGCAGCTTGGGAAGGGGGCGAGGTGAAAAACTGTTTTTT. Translation gives CASSLGRGRGEKLFF. Supplemented by reference TRBV5-1 and TRBJ1-4, the full variable domain reads KAGVTQTPRYLIKTRGQQVTLSCSPISGHRSVSWYQQTPGQGLQFLFEYFSETQRNKGNFPGRFSGRQFSNSRSEMNVSTLELGDSALYLCASSLGRGRGEKLFFGSGTQLSVL.

This clonotype came up many times. The chain links TRBV7-2 to TRBJ2-3; D might be TRBD1 or TRBD2, each matching 7 bases. This CDR3 contains 17 residues. Germline-derived CDR1 and CDR2 are SGHTA and FQGNSA. V was cut by 2 bases and J by 2 bases, with 17 bases left in between. DNA for the CDR3: TGTGCCAGCAGCTTAAAAGGGGGCGGGGGCCTCACAGATACGCAGTATTTT. Translated, it gives CASSLKGGGGLTDTQYF.

This clonotype has ten or more counts. The V call is TRBV12-3 or TRBV12-4, the J call TRBJ2-5, with D perhaps TRBD1 or TRBD2 (6 bases each). The CDR3 totals 14 residues. V lost 2 bases, J lost 1 base, and 8 bases lay in between. In DNA form, the CDR3 reads TGTGCCAGCAGTTTAAGGGGGGCCCAAGAGACCCAGTACTTC. This sequence encodes CASSLRGAQETQYF.